This T cell receptor beta chain was identified during a study of cytomegalovirus exposure and HLA in healthy donors. PCR employed 60 Vbeta and 13 Jbeta primers. Some clones are missing from TCRdb's copy, which holds only in-frame ones; the method was immunoSEQ multiplex PCR. The sample gives 180,000 or so clones, 80% of which show up once; under 2% is in the top ten. V was trimmed by 6 bases and J by 4 bases, leaving 15 bases between them. The germline V gene encodes CDR1 SNHLY and CDR2 FYNNEI. The CDR3 extends over 14 amino acids. The chain combines TRBV2 with TRBJ1-2; no clear D. Sequenced sample: PBMCs. This clonotype was sampled from a woman in her twenties or thirties in good health and CMV-seronegative. DNA of the CDR3: TGTGCCAGCAGAATGGCCCTCACGGGCTATGGCTACACCTTC. This codes for CASRMALTGYGYTF.